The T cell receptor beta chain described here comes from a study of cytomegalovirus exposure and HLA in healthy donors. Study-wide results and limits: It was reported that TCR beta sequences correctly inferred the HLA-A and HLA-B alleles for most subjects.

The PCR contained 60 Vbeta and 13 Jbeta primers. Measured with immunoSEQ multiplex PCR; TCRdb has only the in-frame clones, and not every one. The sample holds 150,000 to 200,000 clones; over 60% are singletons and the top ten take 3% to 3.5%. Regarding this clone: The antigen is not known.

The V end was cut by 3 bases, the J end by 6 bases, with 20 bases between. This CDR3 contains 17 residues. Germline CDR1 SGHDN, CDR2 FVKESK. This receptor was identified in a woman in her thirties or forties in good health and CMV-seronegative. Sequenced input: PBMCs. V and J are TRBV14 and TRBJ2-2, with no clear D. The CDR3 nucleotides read TGTGCCAGCAGCCACTCGATCGGGTCCACGCGGTCCGGGGAGCTGTTTTTT. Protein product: CASSHSIGSTRSGELFF.